This T cell receptor beta chain was identified during a study of CXCR3-negative and CXCR3-positive naive CD8 T cells. Germline loops: CDR1 SGHTA, CDR2 FQGNSA. The CDR3 is made up of 15 amino acids. Study findings and constraints: The TRBV-TRBJ usage of naive CXCR3-negative and CXCR3-positive cells was similar, but that of memory cells differed. Naive CXCR3-positive cells had TRB CDR3s more hydrophobic than those of CXCR3-negative naive cells. Comparably high diversity was seen in both naive subsets, and much lower diversity in memory CD8+ cells.

In preparing the TRB cDNA libraries, 5' RACE with UMI labels was used. TCRdb reanalyzed the 5' RACE reads and collapses them to one entry per CDR3 protein, without DNA. This sample's table reports thousands of distinct CDR3 sequences. Considering frequency, this clonotype is medium-sized. The antigen is unknown. The chain is built from TRBV7-2 and TRBJ1-1; TCRdb designates TRBD1, a call that cannot be tested without DNA. The sequenced sample was naive CXCR3+ CD8+ T cells from blood. Subset: CD45RO-CCR7+CD27+CD95- naive CD8+ T cells expressing CXCR3 (TNR3+). This TCR was recovered from a human donor in good health. Some clones in this sample may be carry-over from other donors' samples. The CDR3 sequence: CASSSRDGGSTEAFF.